This TCR beta chain was found in a study of CD8 T cells in Susac syndrome. Reverse transcription of about 0.5 to 1 ug RNA used random hexamers. TCRdb itself ran the immunoSEQ multiplex PCR reads through MiXCR, one entry per CDR3 protein. The data contain about 85,000 distinct CDR3 sequences, roughly 94% of them singletons. The V gene's germline CDR1 is SQVTM and CDR2 ANQGSEA. The ends were cut back, 5 bases at V and 2 bases at J, with 10 bases in the middle. The CDR3 runs to 12 residues. This clonotype was seen a few times. Material for sequencing was CD8+ T cells from PBMCs. This TCR was sampled from a human donor with Susac syndrome. This chain joins TRBV29-1 and TRBJ2-7, with no clear D. CDR3 amino acids: CSVYGQAYEQYF. The DNA of the CDR3 is TGCAGCGTTTACGGGCAGGCCTACGAGCAGTACTTC.